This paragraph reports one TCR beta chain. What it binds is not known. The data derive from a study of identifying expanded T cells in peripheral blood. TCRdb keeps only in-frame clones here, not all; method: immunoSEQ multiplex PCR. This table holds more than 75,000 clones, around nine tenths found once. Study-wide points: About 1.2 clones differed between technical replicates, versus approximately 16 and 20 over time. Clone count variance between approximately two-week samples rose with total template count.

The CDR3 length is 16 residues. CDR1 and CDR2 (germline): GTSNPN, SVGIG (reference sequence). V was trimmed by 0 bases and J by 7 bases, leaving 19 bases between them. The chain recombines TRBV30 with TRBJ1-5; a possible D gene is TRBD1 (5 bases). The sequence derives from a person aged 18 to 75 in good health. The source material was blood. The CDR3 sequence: CAWSVHGRGPGQPQHF. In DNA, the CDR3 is TGTGCCTGGAGTGTACACGGAAGGGGCCCGGGGCAGCCCCAGCATTTT.